This TCR beta chain is from a study of blood T cells in healthy people across ages. The use of a sample-barcoded 5' primer and a J-beta primer mix characterized a second PCR of roughly 6 to 11 cycles. TCRdb analysed the 5' RACE reads with MiXCR anew, one entry per CDR3 protein. In the table there are 800,000 to 950,000 distinct CDR3 sequences, almost 30% of which are singletons. CDR1 and CDR2 from the germline V gene are LGHNT and FRNRAP. CDR3 length: 15 residues. With V trimmed by 1 base and J by 2 bases, 3 bases remained unmatched. This clonotype was detected a few times. The same data also contributed to another study, on T cells of mothers and their children.

Sequenced material: blood. The rearrangement links TRBV12-5 to TRBJ2-3, with 7 bases aligning to TRBD2. The sequence came from a woman between 40 and 55 years old in good health. This CDR3 reads CASGLGLALTDTQYF. CDR3 bases: TGTGCTAGTGGTTTGGGACTAGCCCTCACAGATACGCAGTATTTT.